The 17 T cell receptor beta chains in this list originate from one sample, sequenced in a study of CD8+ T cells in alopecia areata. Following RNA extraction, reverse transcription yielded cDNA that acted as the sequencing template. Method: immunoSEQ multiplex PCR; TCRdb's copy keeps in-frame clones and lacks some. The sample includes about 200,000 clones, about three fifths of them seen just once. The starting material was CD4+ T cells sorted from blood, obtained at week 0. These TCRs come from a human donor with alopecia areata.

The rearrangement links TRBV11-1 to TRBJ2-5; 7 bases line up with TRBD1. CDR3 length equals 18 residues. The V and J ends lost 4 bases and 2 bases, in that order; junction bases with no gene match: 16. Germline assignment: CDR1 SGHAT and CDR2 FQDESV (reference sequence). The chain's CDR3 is CASSSAMTGRSGQETQYF. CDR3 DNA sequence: TGTGCCAGCAGCTCGGCCATGACAGGGAGAAGCGGTCAAGAGACCCAGTACTTC.

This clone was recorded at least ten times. CDR3 nucleotide sequence: TGTGCCAGCAGCACAGCCGGGACAGGGATCTACGAGCAGTACTTC. This translates into CASSTAGTGIYEQYF. The rearrangement uses TRBV6-1 and TRBJ2-7; 9 bases map to TRBD1. V gave up 6 bases and J gave up 3 bases; unmatched junction bases: 9. Germline CDR1 and CDR2: MNHNS and SASEGT. This CDR3 spans 15 amino acids.

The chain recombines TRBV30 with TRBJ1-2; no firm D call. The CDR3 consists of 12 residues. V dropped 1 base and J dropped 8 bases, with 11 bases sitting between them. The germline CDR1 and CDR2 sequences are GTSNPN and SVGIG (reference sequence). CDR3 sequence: CAWSGETRGYTF. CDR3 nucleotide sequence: TGTGCCTGGAGTGGGGAGACCCGGGGCTACACCTTC.

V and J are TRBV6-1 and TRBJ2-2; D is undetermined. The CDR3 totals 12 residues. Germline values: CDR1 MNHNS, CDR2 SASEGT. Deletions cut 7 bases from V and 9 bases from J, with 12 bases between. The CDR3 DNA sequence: TGTGCCAGCAATTTCAGAGGAAGGGAGCTGTTTTTT. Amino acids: CASNFRGRELFF.

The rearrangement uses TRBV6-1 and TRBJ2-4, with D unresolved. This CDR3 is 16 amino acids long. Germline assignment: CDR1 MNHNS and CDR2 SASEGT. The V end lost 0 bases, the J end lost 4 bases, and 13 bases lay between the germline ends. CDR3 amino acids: CASSEAWSVEKNIQYF. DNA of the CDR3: TGTGCCAGCAGTGAAGCTTGGAGCGTGGAGAAAAACATTCAGTACTTC.

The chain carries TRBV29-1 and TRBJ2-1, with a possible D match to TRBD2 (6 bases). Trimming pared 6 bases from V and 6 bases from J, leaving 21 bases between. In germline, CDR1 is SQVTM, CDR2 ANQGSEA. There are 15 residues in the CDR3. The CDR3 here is CSVLEAATGGNEQFF. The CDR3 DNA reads TGCAGCGTCCTAGAGGCGGCGACCGGGGGCAATGAGCAGTTCTTC.

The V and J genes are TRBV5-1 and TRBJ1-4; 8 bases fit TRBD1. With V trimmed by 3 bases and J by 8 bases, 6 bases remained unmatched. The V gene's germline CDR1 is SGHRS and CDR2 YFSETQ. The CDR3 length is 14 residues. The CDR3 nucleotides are TGCGCCAGCAGCTCGACAGGGGCCGGGGAAAAACTGTTTTTT. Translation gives CASSSTGAGEKLFF. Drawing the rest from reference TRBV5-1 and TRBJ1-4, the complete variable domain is KAGVTQTPRYLIKTRGQQVTLSCSPISGHRSVSWYQQTPGQGLQFLFEYFSETQRNKGNFPGRFSGRQFSNSRSEMNVSTLELGDSALYLCASSSTGAGEKLFFGSGTQLSVL.

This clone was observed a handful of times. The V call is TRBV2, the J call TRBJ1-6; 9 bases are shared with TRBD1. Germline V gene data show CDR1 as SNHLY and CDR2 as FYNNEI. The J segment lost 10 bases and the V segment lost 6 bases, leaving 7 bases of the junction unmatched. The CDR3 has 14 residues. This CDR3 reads CASRRTGEFSPLHF. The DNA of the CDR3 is TGTGCCAGCAGGCGGACAGGGGAGTTCTCACCCCTCCACTTT.

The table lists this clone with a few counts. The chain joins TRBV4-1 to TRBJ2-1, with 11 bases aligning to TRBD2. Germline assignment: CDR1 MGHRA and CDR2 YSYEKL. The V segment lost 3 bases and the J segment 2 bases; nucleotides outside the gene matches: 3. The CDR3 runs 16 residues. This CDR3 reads CASSHLSGRAYNEQFF. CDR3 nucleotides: TGCGCCAGCAGCCATCTTAGCGGGAGGGCCTACAATGAGCAGTTCTTC.

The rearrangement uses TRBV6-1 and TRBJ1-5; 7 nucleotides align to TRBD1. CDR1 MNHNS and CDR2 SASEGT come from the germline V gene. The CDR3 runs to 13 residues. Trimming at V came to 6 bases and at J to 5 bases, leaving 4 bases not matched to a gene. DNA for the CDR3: TGTGCCAGCAGGACAGGGAACCATCAGCCCCAGCATTTT. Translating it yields CASRTGNHQPQHF.

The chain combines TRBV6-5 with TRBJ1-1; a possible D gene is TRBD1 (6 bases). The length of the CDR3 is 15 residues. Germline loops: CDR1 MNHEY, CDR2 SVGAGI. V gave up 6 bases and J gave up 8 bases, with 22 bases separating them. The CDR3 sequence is CASRAIGRGGREAFF. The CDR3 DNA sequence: TGTGCCAGCAGGGCAATAGGGCGAGGGGGTCGAGAAGCTTTCTTT.

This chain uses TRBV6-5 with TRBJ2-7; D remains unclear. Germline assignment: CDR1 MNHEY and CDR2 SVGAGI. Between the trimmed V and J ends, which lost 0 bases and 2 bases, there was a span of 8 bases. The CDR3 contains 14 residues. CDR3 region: CASSYSAGTYEQYF. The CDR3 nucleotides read TGTGCCAGCAGTTACTCAGCAGGAACCTACGAGCAGTACTTC.

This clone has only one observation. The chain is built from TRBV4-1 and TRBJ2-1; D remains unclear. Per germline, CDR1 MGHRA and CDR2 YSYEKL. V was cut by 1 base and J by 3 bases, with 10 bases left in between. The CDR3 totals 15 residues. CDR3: CASSQVSRDYNEQFF. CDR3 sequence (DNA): TGCGCCAGCAGCCAAGTAAGTAGAGACTACAATGAGCAGTTCTTC.

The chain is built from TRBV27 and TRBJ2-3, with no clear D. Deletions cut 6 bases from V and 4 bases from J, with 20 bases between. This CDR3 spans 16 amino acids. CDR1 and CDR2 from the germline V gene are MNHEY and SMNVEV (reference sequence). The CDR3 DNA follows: TGTGCCAGCAGGGCCAATGGAGTTGCCGGCGCAGATACGCAGTATTTT. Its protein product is CASRANGVAGADTQYF.

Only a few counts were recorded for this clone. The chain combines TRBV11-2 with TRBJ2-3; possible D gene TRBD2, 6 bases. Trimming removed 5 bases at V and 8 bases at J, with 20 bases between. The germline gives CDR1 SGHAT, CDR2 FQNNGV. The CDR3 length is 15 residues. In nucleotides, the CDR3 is TGTGCCAGCAGCCCTTCGCGCGGGAAGGTCGCTACGCAGTATTTT. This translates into CASSPSRGKVATQYF.

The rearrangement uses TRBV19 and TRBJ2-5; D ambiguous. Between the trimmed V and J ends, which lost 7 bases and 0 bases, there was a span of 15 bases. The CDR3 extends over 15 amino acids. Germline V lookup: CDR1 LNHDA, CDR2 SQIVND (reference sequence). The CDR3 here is CASTPGSGYQETQYF. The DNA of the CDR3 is TGTGCCAGTACCCCTGGATCGGGCTACCAAGAGACCCAGTACTTC.

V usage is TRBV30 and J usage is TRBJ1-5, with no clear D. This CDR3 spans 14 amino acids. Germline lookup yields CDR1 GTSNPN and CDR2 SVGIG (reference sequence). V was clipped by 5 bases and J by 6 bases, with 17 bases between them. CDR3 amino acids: CAWGSIAGSQPQHF. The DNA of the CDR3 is TGTGCCTGGGGATCAATAGCGGGGAGTCAGCCCCAGCATTTT.